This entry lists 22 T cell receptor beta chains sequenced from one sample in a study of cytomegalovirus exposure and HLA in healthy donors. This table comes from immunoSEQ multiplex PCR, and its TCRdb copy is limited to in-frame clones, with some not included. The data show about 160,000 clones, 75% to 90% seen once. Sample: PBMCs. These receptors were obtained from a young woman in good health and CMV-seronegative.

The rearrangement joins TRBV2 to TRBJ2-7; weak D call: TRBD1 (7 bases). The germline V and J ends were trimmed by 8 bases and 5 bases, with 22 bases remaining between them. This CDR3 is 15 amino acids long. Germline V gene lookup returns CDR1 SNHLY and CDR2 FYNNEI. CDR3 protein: CASLSGGTAGDEQYF. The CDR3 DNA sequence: TGTGCCAGCCTCAGTGGGGGGACAGCCGGGGACGAGCAGTACTTC.

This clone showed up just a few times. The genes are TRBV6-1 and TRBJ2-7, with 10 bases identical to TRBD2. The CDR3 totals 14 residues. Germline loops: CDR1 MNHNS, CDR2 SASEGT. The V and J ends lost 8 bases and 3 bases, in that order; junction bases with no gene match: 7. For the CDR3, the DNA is TGTGCCAGCCAAAAGCGGGAGGGCCGCTACGAGCAGTACTTC. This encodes CASQKREGRYEQYF.

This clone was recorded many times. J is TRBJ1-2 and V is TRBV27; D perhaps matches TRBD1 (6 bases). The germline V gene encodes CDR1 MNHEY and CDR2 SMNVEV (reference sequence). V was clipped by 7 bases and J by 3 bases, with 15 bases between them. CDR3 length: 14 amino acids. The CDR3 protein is CASTSTGRYYGYTF. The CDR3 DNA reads TGTGCCAGCACCTCGACAGGCCGATACTATGGCTACACCTTC.

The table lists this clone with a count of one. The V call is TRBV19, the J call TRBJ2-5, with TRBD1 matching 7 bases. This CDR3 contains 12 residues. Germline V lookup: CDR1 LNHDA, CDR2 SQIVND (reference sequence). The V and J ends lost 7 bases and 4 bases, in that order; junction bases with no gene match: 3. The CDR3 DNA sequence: TGTGCCAGTAAAGGACAGGTAGAGACCCAGTACTTC. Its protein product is CASKGQVETQYF.

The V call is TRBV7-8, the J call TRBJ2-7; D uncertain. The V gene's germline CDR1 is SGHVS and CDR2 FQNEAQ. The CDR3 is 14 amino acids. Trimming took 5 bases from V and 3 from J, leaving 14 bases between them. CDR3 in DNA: TGTGCCAGCAGCGGCAGACTGAACGACTACGAGCAGTACTTC. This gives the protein CASSGRLNDYEQYF. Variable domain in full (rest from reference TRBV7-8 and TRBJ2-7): GAGVSQSPRYKVAKRGQDVALRCDPISGHVSLFWYQQALGQGPEFLTYFQNEAQLDKSGLPSDRFFAERPEGSVSTLKIQRTQQEDSAVYLCASSGRLNDYEQYFGPGTRLTVT.

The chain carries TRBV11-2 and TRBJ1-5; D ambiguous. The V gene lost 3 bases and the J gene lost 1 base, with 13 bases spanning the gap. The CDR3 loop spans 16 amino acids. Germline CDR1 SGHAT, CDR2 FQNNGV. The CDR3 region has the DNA TGTGCCAGCAGCTTCCTCGGGGTTGGGAGCAATCAGCCCCAGCATTTT. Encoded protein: CASSFLGVGSNQPQHF.

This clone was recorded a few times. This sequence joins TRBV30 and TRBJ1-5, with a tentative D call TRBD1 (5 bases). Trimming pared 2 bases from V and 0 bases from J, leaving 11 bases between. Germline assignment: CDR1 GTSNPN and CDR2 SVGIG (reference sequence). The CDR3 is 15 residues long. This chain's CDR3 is CAWSPQGVSNQPQHF. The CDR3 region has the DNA TGTGCCTGGAGTCCCCAAGGGGTTAGCAATCAGCCCCAGCATTTT.

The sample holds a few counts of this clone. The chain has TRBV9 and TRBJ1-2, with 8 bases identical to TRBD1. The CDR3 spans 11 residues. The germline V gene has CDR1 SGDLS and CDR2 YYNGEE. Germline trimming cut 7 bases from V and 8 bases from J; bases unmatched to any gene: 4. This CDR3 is CASGQGGGYTF. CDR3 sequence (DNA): TGTGCCAGCGGACAGGGAGGGGGCTACACCTTC.

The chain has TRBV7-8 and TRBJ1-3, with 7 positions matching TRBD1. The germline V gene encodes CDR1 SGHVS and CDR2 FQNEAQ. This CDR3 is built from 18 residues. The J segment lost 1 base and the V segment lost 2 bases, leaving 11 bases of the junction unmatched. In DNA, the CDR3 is TGTGCCAGCAGCTTATATCCCACGACAGGGATATCTGGAAACACCATATATTTT. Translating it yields CASSLYPTTGISGNTIYF.

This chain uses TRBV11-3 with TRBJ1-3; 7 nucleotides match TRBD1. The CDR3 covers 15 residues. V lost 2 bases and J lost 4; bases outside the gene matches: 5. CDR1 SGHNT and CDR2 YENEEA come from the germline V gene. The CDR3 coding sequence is TGTGCCAGCAGCTTAACCGGGACAGCGGGAAACACCATATATTTT. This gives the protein CASSLTGTAGNTIYF.

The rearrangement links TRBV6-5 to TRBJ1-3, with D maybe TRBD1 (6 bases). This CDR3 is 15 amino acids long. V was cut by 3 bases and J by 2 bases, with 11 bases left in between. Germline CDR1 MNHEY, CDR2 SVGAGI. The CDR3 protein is CASSYGAGAGNTIYF. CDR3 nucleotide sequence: TGTGCCAGCAGTTATGGTGCAGGGGCTGGAAACACCATATATTTT.

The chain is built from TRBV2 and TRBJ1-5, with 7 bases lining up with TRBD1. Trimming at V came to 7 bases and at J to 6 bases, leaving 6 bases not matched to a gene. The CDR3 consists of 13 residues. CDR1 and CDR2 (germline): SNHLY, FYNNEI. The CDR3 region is CASTPTGSQPQHF. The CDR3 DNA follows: TGTGCCAGCACCCCGACAGGGTCTCAGCCCCAGCATTTT.

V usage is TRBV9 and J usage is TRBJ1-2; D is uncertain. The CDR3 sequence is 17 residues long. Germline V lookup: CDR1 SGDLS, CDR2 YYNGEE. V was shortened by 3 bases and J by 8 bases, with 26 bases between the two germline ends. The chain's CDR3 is CASSAGGLGQRTPGYTF. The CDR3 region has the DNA TGTGCCAGCAGCGCAGGAGGTTTAGGGCAGAGAACCCCCGGCTACACCTTC.

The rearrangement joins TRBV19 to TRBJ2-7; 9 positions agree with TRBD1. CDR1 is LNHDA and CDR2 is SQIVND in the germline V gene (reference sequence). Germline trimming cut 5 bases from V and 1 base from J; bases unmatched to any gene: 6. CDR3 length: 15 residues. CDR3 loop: CASSLPGQGSYEQYF. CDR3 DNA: TGTGCCAGTAGTCTCCCAGGACAGGGGTCCTACGAGCAGTACTTC.

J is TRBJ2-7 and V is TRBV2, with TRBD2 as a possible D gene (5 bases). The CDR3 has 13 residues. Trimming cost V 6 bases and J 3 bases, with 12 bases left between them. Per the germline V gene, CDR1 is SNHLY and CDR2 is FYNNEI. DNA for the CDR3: TGTGCCAGCAGCGCGGGTCGGAACTACGAGCAGTACTTC. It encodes CASSAGRNYEQYF.

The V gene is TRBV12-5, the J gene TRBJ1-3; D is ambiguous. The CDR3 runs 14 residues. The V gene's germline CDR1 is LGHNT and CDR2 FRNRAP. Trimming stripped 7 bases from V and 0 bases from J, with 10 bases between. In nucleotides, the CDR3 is TGTGCTAGTGCCGTACCGAGCTCTGGAAACACCATATATTTT. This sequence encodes CASAVPSSGNTIYF. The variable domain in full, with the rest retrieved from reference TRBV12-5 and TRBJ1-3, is DARVTQTPRHKVTEMGQEVTMRCQPILGHNTVFWYRQTMMQGLELLAYFRNRAPLDDSGMPKDRFSAEMPDATLATLKIQPSEPRDSAVYFCASAVPSSGNTIYFGEGSWLTVV.

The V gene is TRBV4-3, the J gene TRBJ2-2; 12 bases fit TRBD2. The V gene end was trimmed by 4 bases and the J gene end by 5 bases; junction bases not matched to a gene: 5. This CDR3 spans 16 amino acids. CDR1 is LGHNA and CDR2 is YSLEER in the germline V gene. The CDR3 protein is CASSRGLAGTTGELFF. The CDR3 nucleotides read TGCGCCAGCAGCCGAGGACTAGCGGGAACTACCGGGGAGCTGTTTTTT.

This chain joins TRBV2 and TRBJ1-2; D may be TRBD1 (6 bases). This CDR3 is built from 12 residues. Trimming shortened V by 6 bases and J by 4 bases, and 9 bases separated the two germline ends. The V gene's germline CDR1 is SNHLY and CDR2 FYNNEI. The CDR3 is CASRWTVYGYTF. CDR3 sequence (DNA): TGTGCCAGCAGATGGACAGTCTATGGCTACACCTTC.

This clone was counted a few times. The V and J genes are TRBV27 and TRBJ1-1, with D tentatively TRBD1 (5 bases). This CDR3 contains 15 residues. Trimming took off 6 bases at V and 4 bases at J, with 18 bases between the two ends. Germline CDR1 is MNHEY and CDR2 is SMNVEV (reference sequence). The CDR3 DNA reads TGTGCCAGCAGAAGGCCGGGGGGTGGTAGCACTGAAGCTTTCTTT. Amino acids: CASRRPGGGSTEAFF.

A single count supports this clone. This CDR3 reads CASSSTGTHGGNTIYF. The CDR3 bases are TGTGCCAGCTCAAGCACCGGGACACACGGAGGAAACACCATATATTTT. The chain uses TRBV18 and TRBJ1-3, with a weak D call TRBD1 (6 bases). With 5 bases removed from V and 4 bases from J, the gap between germline ends came to 18 bases. CDR3 length: 16 amino acids. Germline assignment: CDR1 KGHSH and CDR2 LQKENI.

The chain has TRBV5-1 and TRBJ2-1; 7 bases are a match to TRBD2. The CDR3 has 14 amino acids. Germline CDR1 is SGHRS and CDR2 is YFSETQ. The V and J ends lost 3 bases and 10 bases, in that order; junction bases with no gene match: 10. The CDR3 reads CASSSGTAGGEQFF. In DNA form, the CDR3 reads TGCGCCAGCAGCTCCGGGACTGCCGGGGGGGAGCAGTTCTTC.

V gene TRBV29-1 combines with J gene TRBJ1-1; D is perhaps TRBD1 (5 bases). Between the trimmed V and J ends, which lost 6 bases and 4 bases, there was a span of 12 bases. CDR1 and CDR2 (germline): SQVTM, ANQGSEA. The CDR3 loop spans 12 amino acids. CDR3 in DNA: TGCAGCGTCGCCTCAGGGTTCACTGAAGCTTTCTTT. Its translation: CSVASGFTEAFF.